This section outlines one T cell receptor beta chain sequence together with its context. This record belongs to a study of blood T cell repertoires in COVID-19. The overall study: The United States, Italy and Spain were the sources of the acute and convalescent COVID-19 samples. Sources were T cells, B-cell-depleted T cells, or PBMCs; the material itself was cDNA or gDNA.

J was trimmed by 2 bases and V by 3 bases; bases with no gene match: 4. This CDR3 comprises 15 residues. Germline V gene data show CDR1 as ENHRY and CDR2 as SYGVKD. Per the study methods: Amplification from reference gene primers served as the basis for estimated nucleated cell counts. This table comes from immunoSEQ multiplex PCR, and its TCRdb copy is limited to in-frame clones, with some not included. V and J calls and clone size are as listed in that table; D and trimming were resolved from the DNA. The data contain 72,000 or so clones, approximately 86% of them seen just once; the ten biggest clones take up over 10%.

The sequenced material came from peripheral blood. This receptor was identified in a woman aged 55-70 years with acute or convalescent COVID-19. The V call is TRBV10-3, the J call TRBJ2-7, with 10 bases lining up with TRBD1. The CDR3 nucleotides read TGTGCCATCAGTGACGTGACAGGGGGCCCCTACGAGCAGTACTTC. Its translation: CAISDVTGGPYEQYF.